Below are 6 T cell receptor beta chains sequenced from a single sample in a study of T cell responses to AZD1222 COVID-19 vaccine. TCRdb's copy holds only in-frame clones and misses some; the assay was immunoSEQ multiplex PCR. The table records roughly 130,000 clones, about 86% of them present only once. Sequencing used peripheral blood, obtained on day 0 of AZD1222 vaccination. The receptor source for this set is an adult in good health.

The chain links TRBV18 to TRBJ2-7, with TRBD2 matching over 7 bases. This CDR3 has 12 amino acids. V lost 4 bases, J lost 4 bases, and 1 base stayed unmatched. The germline V gene has CDR1 KGHSH and CDR2 LQKENI. CDR3 region: CASSREGYEQYF. For the CDR3, the DNA is TGTGCCAGCTCACGGGAGGGTTACGAGCAGTACTTC.

This clone was counted only a few times. CDR3 coding DNA: TGTGCCAGCAGCTTAGGAAAGGGGCCTGGGTCTGGGGCCAACGTCCTGACTTTC. It encodes CASSLGKGPGSGANVLTF. The chain combines TRBV7-8 with TRBJ2-6; D is perhaps TRBD1 (5 bases). The germline V and J ends were trimmed by 1 base and 1 base, with 14 bases remaining between them. The CDR3 extends over 18 amino acids. Germline CDR1 reads SGHVS; CDR2 reads FQNEAQ.

This chain joins TRBV5-4 and TRBJ2-3, with D possibly being TRBD2 (5 bases). V lost 6 bases and J 6 bases, leaving 17 bases between the germline ends. CDR3 length equals 14 residues. Looked up from germline, CDR1 is SGHNT and CDR2 is YYREEE (reference sequence). The CDR3 sequence: CASKRSRDTDTQYF. CDR3 DNA sequence: TGTGCCAGCAAACGGTCCCGGGATACCGATACGCAGTATTTT.

This clone was counted a single time. The J gene is TRBJ1-5, the V gene TRBV9; 11 nucleotides align to TRBD1. V was pared by 4 bases and J by 7 bases, with 13 bases of the junction left unmatched. The germline V gene encodes CDR1 SGDLS and CDR2 YYNGEE. This CDR3 contains 17 residues. CDR3 sequence (DNA): TGTGCCAGCAGCTCCCCCCTCCCGGGACAGGGGGGACAGCCCCAGCATTTT. Protein sequence: CASSSPLPGQGGQPQHF.

The V gene is TRBV29-1, the J gene TRBJ1-1; D is unresolved. The germline V and J ends were trimmed by 7 bases and 10 bases, with 13 bases remaining between them. CDR1 is SQVTM and CDR2 is ANQGSEA in the germline V gene. The CDR3 loop spans 10 amino acids. CDR3 sequence (DNA): TGCAGCGCCCGGAGGGTTCGAGCTTTCTTT. Encoded protein: CSARRVRAFF.

The rearrangement uses TRBV15 and TRBJ1-4; 8 bases map to TRBD1. CDR1 LNHNV and CDR2 YYDKDF come from the germline V gene (reference sequence). The V segment lost 2 bases and the J segment 6 bases; nucleotides outside the gene matches: 5. The CDR3 consists of 15 residues. The CDR3 region has the DNA TGTGCCACCAGCAGACTACAGGGGGGAGATGAAAAACTGTTTTTT. Protein product: CATSRLQGGDEKLFF. Combining the CDR3 with reference TRBV15 and TRBJ1-4 gives the whole variable domain DAMVIQNPRYQVTQFGKPVTLSCSQTLNHNVMYWYQQKSSQAPKLLFHYYDKDFNNEADTPDNFQSRRPNTSFCFLDIRSPGLGDTAMYLCATSRLQGGDEKLFFGSGTQLSVL.